This T cell receptor beta chain was identified during a study of response to subunit inactivated influenza vaccine. Study-wide results and limits: Authors suggested each seasonal influenza vaccination recruits few new T cells.

This clonotype was found many times. Its antigen is not identified. The CDR3 loop spans 14 amino acids. V lost 4 bases and J lost 1, with 11 bases in between. Germline V gene lookup returns CDR1 SGHRS and CDR2 YFSETQ. TCRdb processed the RT-PCR reads anew with MiXCR; each CDR3 protein has one entry. The repertoire holds about 530,000 distinct CDR3 sequences, with roughly 12% as singletons. The chain recombines TRBV5-1 with TRBJ1-1; a possible D gene is TRBD1 (6 bases). The receptor comes from a man in his fifties or sixties who received an inactivated influenza vaccine. The sequencing here drew on PBMCs from blood, taken on the day of vaccination. CDR3 bases: TGCGCCAGCAGCCCCCGGACAGCGAACACTGAAGCTTTCTTT. It specifies CASSPRTANTEAFF.